This TCR beta chain stems from a study of T cell responses to AZD1222 COVID-19 vaccine. Study-wide findings and caveats: There were vaccine-associated CD4 TCRs across spike, dominant at 160-218 and 743-854. Unmutated variant regions are reportedly the target of nearly half of TCRs that are spike-specific.

Per the germline V gene, CDR1 is SGDLS and CDR2 is YYNGEE. Trimming took 2 bases from V and 5 from J, leaving 11 bases between them. The CDR3 is made up of 13 amino acids. Points on this clone: Antigen specificity is unknown.

Some clones are missing from TCRdb's copy, which holds only in-frame ones; the method was immunoSEQ multiplex PCR. This sample yields some 120,000 clones, of which about nine tenths are seen a single time; 4.5% belongs to the top ten. This rearrangement joins TRBV9 to TRBJ2-7; D possibly corresponds to TRBD1 (5 bases). The clonotype was recovered from an adult in good health. Sequencing used peripheral blood, obtained on day 0 of AZD1222 vaccination. Here the CDR3 DNA reads TGTGCCAGCAGCGTCAGGGATCAAAACGAGCAGTACTTC. Its translation: CASSVRDQNEQYF.